These T cell receptor beta chains were read from a single sample in a study of Graves' ophthalmopathy and Graves' hyperthyroidism. From the multiplex PCR reads, TCRdb called clonotypes with MiXCR, one entry per CDR3 protein. The sample includes around 40,000 distinct CDR3 sequences, approximately 52% of them seen just once. The sequenced sample was peripheral blood. All receptors come from an adult man with Graves' ophthalmopathy. Both conserved end residues are part of each CDR3. D genes are given only for firm matches. Size is omitted from some rows. Given values are once, few, many or a class for expanded clones.

J: TRBJ2-7; V: TRBV6-1; size: many; D: NA; DNA: TGTGCCAGTACAGGTGCTTACGAGCAGTACTTC; CDR3: CASTGAYEQYF
J: TRBJ1-5; V: TRBV20-1; size: medium-sized; D: NA; DNA: TGCAGTGCTATCCAGGGCCCTAATCAGCCCCAGCATTTT; CDR3: CSAIQGPNQPQHF
J: TRBJ2-7; V: TRBV4-2; size: many; D: TRBD2; DNA: TGTGCCAGCAGCCCTCGGACTAGAGACCCGAACGAGCAGTACTTC; CDR3: CASSPRTRDPNEQYF
J: TRBJ2-3; V: TRBV30; size: few; D: NA; DNA: TGTGCCGGAGGGGGGAGGTCAGATACGCAGTATTTT; CDR3: CAGGGRSDTQYF
J: TRBJ2-7; V: TRBV25-1; size: NA; D: NA; DNA: TGTGCCAGCAGCATAGCGAGTTCTAAGGGGGGCTACGAGCAGTACTTC; CDR3: CASSIASSKGGYEQYF
J: TRBJ2-1; V: TRBV29-1; size: NA; D: TRBD1; DNA: TGCAGCGTTGACCAGGGACAGGGGGCGAAGAATGAGCAGTTCTTC; CDR3: CSVDQGQGAKNEQFF
J: TRBJ1-2; V: TRBV9; size: NA; D: TRBD1; DNA: TGTGCCAGCATGTGTAAATTGGGGACAGCCGGCTATGGCTACACCTTC; CDR3: CASMCKLGTAGYGYTF
J: TRBJ1-1; V: TRBV12-5; size: many; D: NA; DNA: TGTGCTAGTGGTTTAGGGCAGTTTGAAGCTTTCTTT; CDR3: CASGLGQFEAFF
J: TRBJ2-3; V: TRBV12-3/TRBV12-4; size: many; D: TRBD2; DNA: TGTGCCAGCAGTTCGGGACTAGCGGGGGGGCTCGTAGCAGATACGCAGTATTTT; CDR3: CASSSGLAGGLVADTQYF
J: TRBJ1-6; V: TRBV20-1; size: many; D: TRBD1; DNA: TGCAGTGCTAGAGAACTGAGGACAGGGGATAATTCACCCCTCTACTTT; CDR3: CSARELRTGDNSPLYF
J: TRBJ2-5; V: TRBV7-8; size: once; D: NA; DNA: TGTGCCAGTACCCGGGACGGGCCGCCGACTCAAGAGACCCAGTACTTC; CDR3: CASTRDGPPTQETQYF
J: TRBJ1-3; V: TRBV20-1; size: many; D: NA; DNA: TGCAGTGCTTATTCGACGGGGACCGGAAACACCATATATTTT; CDR3: CSAYSTGTGNTIYF
J: TRBJ2-5; V: TRBV28; size: many; D: NA; DNA: TGTGCCAGCAGTCTCCCTCGGGACATCCAAGAGACCCAGTACTTC; CDR3: CASSLPRDIQETQYF
J: TRBJ1-2; V: TRBV10-3; size: NA; D: NA; DNA: TGTGCCATCACCCGGACAGTTTGCCATGGCTACACCTTC; CDR3: CAITRTVCHGYTF
J: TRBJ1-1; V: TRBV30; size: NA; D: TRBD1; DNA: TGTGCCTGGAAGTTCAGACAGGGCTGGACTGAAGCTTTCTTT; CDR3: CAWKFRQGWTEAFF
J: TRBJ2-5; V: TRBV5-1; size: few; D: NA; DNA: TGCGCCAGCAGCTTAAGTTTCAGGGGGACCCAGTACTTC; CDR3: CASSLSFRGTQYF
J: TRBJ2-1; V: TRBV19; size: once; D: NA; DNA: TGTGCCAGTAGTATAGGCGCAGCTTCGAGGTCTGATGAGCAGTTCTTC; CDR3: CASSIGAASRSDEQFF
J: TRBJ2-1; V: TRBV7-8; size: many; D: TRBD2; DNA: TGTGCCAGCAGCTCTAGCGGGAGTGGGACCTACAATGAGCAGTTCTTC; CDR3: CASSSSGSGTYNEQFF
J: TRBJ1-1; V: TRBV20-1; size: many; D: NA; DNA: TGCAGTGCTAGAAACCCGAACACTGAAGCTTTCTTT; CDR3: CSARNPNTEAFF
J: TRBJ2-1; V: TRBV11-3; size: many; D: TRBD1; DNA: TGTGCCAGCAGCTCCAGACAGGGTAGCTACAATGAGCAGTTCTTC; CDR3: CASSSRQGSYNEQFF
J: TRBJ2-1; V: TRBV7-3; size: many; D: NA; DNA: TGTGCCAGCAGCGCCGGACAGAGTGCAAGCTACAATGAGCAGTTCTTC; CDR3: CASSAGQSASYNEQFF